These T cell receptor beta chains were read from a single sample in a study of persistence of HIV-infected CD4 T cells. These TCRs are of unknown antigen specificity. The protocol was immunoSEQ multiplex PCR, while the TCRdb copy is restricted to in-frame clones and leaves out a portion. The sample shows tens of thousands of clones, approximately 80% of them seen only once. Specimen: CD4+ T cells sorted from PBMCs after approximately 19-hour stimulation, collected from a patient who received antiretroviral therapy. The origin of the receptors is an adult woman with HIV who was CMV-seropositive. Both conserved end residues are part of each CDR3. D genes are given only for firm matches.

d_call v_call cdr3_aa
. TRBV18 CASSPSDGYTF
TRBD1 TRBV5-1 CASSLRTGEVYGYTF
. TRBV10-3 CAIRAASTNEKLFF
. TRBV10-3 CAISGDHNEQFF
. TRBV6-2/TRBV6-3 CASSRRAGGTGELFF
TRBD1 TRBV28 CASSPVGQGWSGSPLHF
TRBD1 TRBV19 CASSIDGGQGAQEFF
TRBD2 TRBV7-3 CASSPTSGSSYEQYF
. TRBV6-1 CASSELGSGANVLTF
TRBD1 TRBV18 CASSPPTGGVSEQYF
. TRBV7-3 CASSPSSGSTEAFF
. TRBV30 CAWNKRTAWREAGYTF
TRBD1 TRBV18 CASSFTGGAGVNTEAFF
. TRBV3-1/TRBV3-2 CASSPGSDQNIQYF
. TRBV7-2 CASSSHTVIVYGYTF
TRBD1 TRBV29-1 CSVSTRGQEVSNEQFF
. TRBV19 CASSRTQGKYTGELFF
. TRBV12-3/TRBV12-4 CASSLGGGYTF